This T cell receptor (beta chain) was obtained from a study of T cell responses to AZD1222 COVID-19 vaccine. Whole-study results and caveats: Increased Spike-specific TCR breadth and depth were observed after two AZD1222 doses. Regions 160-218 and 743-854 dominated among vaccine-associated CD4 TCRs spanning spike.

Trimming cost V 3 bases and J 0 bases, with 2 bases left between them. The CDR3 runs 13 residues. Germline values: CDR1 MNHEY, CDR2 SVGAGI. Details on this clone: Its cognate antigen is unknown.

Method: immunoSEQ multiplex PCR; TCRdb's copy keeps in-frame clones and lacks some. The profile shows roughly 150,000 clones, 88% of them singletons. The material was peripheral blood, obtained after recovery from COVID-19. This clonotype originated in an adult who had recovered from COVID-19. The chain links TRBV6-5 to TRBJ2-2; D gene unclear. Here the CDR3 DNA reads TGTGCCAGCAGTTATACGAACACCGGGGAGCTGTTTTTT. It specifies CASSYTNTGELFF.